Listed below are T cell receptor beta chains from one sample, sequenced in a study of cytomegalovirus exposure and HLA in healthy donors. Clones were sequenced by immunoSEQ multiplex PCR, and TCRdb holds only the in-frame ones, with some missing. In the table there are around 130,000 clones, around 83% of which are singletons. Sequencing was carried out using PBMCs. These receptors were taken from a woman in her 30s in good health and CMV-seropositive. CDR3s include the opening cysteine and the closing phenylalanine or tryptophan. The D gene is left open where the match is weak. Clone size appears in some rows only: once, few, many, or a class for an expanded clone.

v_call,d_call,j_call,clone_size,cdr3_aa,cdr3_nt
TRBV2,TRBD1,TRBJ2-2,few,CASSLQGPTGELFF,TGTGCCAGCAGCCTACAGGGGCCCACCGGGGAGCTGTTTTTT
TRBV5-1,TRBD2,TRBJ2-6,NA,CASWGGDAGYLSGANVLTF,TGCGCCAGTTGGGGGGGGGACGCGGGATACCTCTCTGGGGCCAACGTCCTGACTTTC
TRBV27,NA,TRBJ2-1,NA,CASSFLTSSAEQFF,TGTGCCAGCAGTTTCCTAACTAGCTCGGCTGAGCAGTTCTTC
TRBV5-4,NA,TRBJ2-7,NA,CASSYDFYEQYF,TGTGCCAGCAGCTATGACTTCTACGAGCAGTACTTC
TRBV18,TRBD1,TRBJ1-1,NA,CASSPYSGQTNTEAFF,TGTGCCAGCTCACCATATTCGGGACAGACGAACACTGAAGCTTTCTTT
TRBV18,TRBD1,TRBJ1-1,few,CASSPWTGKTEAFF,TGTGCCAGCTCACCGTGGACAGGGAAGACTGAAGCTTTCTTT
TRBV2,NA,TRBJ1-5,NA,CASSESGVGVGNQPQHF,TGTGCCAGCAGTGAGTCAGGGGTGGGGGTCGGCAATCAGCCCCAGCATTTT
TRBV2,TRBD1,TRBJ2-1,NA,CASSADRVSYNEQFF,TGTGCCAGCAGCGCGGACAGGGTCTCCTACAATGAGCAGTTCTTC
TRBV11-2,TRBD1,TRBJ2-7,NA,CASSSSTGDGYEQYF,TGTGCCAGCAGCTCGAGTACAGGGGATGGCTACGAGCAGTACTTC
TRBV4-2,TRBD1,TRBJ1-2,NA,CASSPDRVPSYGYTF,TGTGCCAGCAGCCCGGACAGGGTCCCCTCTTATGGCTACACCTTC
TRBV5-1,NA,TRBJ1-1,once,CASSLEPLGVTEAFF,TGCGCCAGCAGCTTGGAACCCCTCGGAGTCACTGAAGCTTTCTTT
TRBV7-9,NA,TRBJ1-1,NA,CSSSAQGNTEAFF,TGTTCCAGCAGCGCTCAGGGAAACACTGAAGCTTTCTTT
TRBV30,NA,TRBJ1-2,NA,CAWSVQQGYGYTF,TGTGCCTGGAGTGTACAACAGGGCTATGGCTACACCTTC
TRBV27,NA,TRBJ1-5,once,CASSRVFNQPQHF,TGTGCCAGCAGTCGGGTCTTTAATCAGCCCCAGCATTTT
TRBV28,NA,TRBJ1-2,NA,CASRTAGNYGYTF,TGTGCCAGCAGGACGGCGGGGAACTATGGCTACACCTTC
TRBV6-1,TRBD1,TRBJ2-1,NA,CASNRQGANEQFF,TGTGCCAGCAACAGACAGGGGGCGAATGAGCAGTTCTTC
TRBV30,NA,TRBJ1-2,NA,CAWSVVGLGYGYTF,TGTGCCTGGAGTGTGGTGGGACTAGGCTATGGCTACACCTTC
TRBV7-9,TRBD1,TRBJ1-3,NA,CASTVGQALGNTIYF,TGTGCCAGCACGGTCGGACAGGCCCTCGGAAACACCATATATTTT
TRBV4-1,NA,TRBJ2-5,NA,CASSRGQLLSRQETQYF,TGCGCCAGCAGCCGAGGGCAGCTACTCTCCCGACAAGAGACCCAGTACTTC
TRBV7-9,NA,TRBJ2-4,once,CASSSPGQEYF,TGTGCCAGCAGCTCCCCAGGCCAGGAGTACTTC
TRBV28,TRBD1,TRBJ2-7,NA,CASSLDRVLYEQYF,TGTGCCAGCAGCCTCGACAGGGTCCTCTACGAGCAGTACTTC
TRBV19,TRBD2,TRBJ2-2,few,CASSKQAGGSPANTGELFF,TGTGCCAGTAGTAAACAGGCGGGGGGCTCGCCCGCGAACACCGGGGAGCTGTTTTTT
TRBV15,NA,TRBJ1-2,NA,CATSFQHRVEYGYTF,TGTGCCACCAGCTTCCAGCACAGGGTTGAGTATGGCTACACCTTC
TRBV5-4,NA,TRBJ1-1,few,CASSSPSGNTEAFF,TGTGCCAGCAGTTCCCCCTCCGGGAACACTGAAGCTTTCTTT
TRBV5-4,NA,TRBJ2-1,few,CASSRDTTNEQFF,TGTGCCAGCAGCAGGGACACCACCAATGAGCAGTTCTTC
TRBV28,TRBD2,TRBJ2-3,NA,CASSSPGLATADTQYF,TGTGCCAGCAGTTCTCCGGGACTAGCGACAGCAGATACGCAGTATTTT
TRBV9,TRBD1,TRBJ1-1,NA,CASRRDSLNTEAFF,TGTGCCAGCAGAAGGGACAGCCTGAACACTGAAGCTTTCTTT
TRBV19,TRBD2,TRBJ2-1,NA,CASRREGQFGFEQFF,TGTGCCAGTAGGCGGGAGGGCCAGTTCGGGTTTGAGCAGTTCTTC
TRBV30,NA,TRBJ1-5,NA,CAWSVGGAGNQPQHF,TGTGCCTGGAGTGTAGGGGGGGCTGGCAATCAGCCCCAGCATTTT
TRBV6-1,TRBD2,TRBJ2-1,few,CASSESLAEYNEQFF,TGTGCCAGCAGTGAATCACTAGCGGAGTACAATGAGCAGTTCTTC
TRBV28,NA,TRBJ1-2,NA,CASSSGLRGYTF,TGTGCCAGCAGTTCGGGTCTCCGAGGCTACACCTTC
TRBV2,NA,TRBJ2-1,NA,CASTISGHQFF,TGTGCCAGCACGATTTCGGGACATCAGTTCTTC
TRBV7-2,NA,TRBJ1-3,NA,CASSLAEVHSGNTIYF,TGTGCCAGCAGCTTAGCCGAGGTACACTCTGGAAACACCATATATTTT
TRBV6-5,NA,TRBJ2-4,NA,CASSKLENKNIQYF,TGTGCCAGCAGTAAGCTAGAGAACAAAAACATTCAGTACTTC
TRBV30,NA,TRBJ1-1,NA,CAWDPGGERTEAFF,TGTGCCTGGGACCCGGGGGGCGAGAGGACTGAAGCTTTCTTT
TRBV7-9,TRBD1,TRBJ1-2,NA,CASRGTEGRPGGYTF,TGTGCCAGCAGGGGGACAGAAGGCCGCCCGGGTGGCTACACCTTC
TRBV5-1,TRBD1,TRBJ1-2,NA,CASSLGGTGRNYGYTF,TGCGCCAGCAGCTTGGGGGGGACAGGGAGAAACTATGGCTACACCTTC
TRBV5-4,TRBD2,TRBJ2-2,NA,CASSLRGGRAPGELFF,TGTGCCAGCAGCTTGAGGGGCGGGAGGGCCCCCGGGGAGCTGTTTTTT
TRBV18,TRBD1,TRBJ1-1,NA,CASTGQGVNTEAFF,TGTGCCAGCACCGGACAGGGGGTGAACACTGAAGCTTTCTTT
TRBV10-1,NA,TRBJ2-2,NA,CASSDARAFGTGELFF,TGCGCCAGCAGTGACGCGAGGGCCTTCGGGACCGGGGAGCTGTTTTTT
TRBV10-3,NA,TRBJ2-7,NA,CAVSGADFYEQYF,TGTGCCGTATCAGGGGCAGACTTCTACGAGCAGTACTTC
TRBV2,TRBD1,TRBJ1-2,NA,CASSAPPAGGYGYTF,TGTGCCAGCAGTGCCCCCCCCGCAGGGGGCTATGGCTACACCTTC
TRBV28,TRBD1,TRBJ1-4,NA,CASSRTGSEKLFF,TGTGCCAGCAGTCGGACAGGCAGTGAAAAACTGTTTTTT
TRBV18,NA,TRBJ1-3,NA,CASSPGQRDTIYF,TGTGCCAGCTCCCCAGGACAGAGAGACACCATATATTTT
TRBV2,NA,TRBJ2-2,NA,CASSQNTGELFF,TGTGCCAGCAGCCAGAACACCGGGGAGCTGTTTTTT
TRBV27,NA,TRBJ2-7,NA,CASRSSAAYEQYF,TGTGCCAGCAGGTCTAGCGCCGCTTACGAGCAGTACTTC
TRBV28,NA,TRBJ2-7,few,CASSLILRQAPLVYEQYF,TGTGCCAGCAGTTTGATTCTACGGCAGGCCCCTTTAGTCTACGAGCAGTACTTC
TRBV10-1,TRBD2,TRBJ2-2,NA,CASSLAGPTGELFF,TGCGCCAGCAGTTTAGCGGGACCCACCGGGGAGCTGTTTTTT
TRBV19,NA,TRBJ2-1,NA,CASSMNSGSEQFF,TGTGCCAGTAGTATGAATTCGGGGAGTGAGCAGTTCTTC
TRBV9,NA,TRBJ1-2,NA,CASSVDDWRSYGYTF,TGTGCCAGCAGCGTAGATGATTGGCGGAGCTATGGCTACACCTTC
TRBV6-6,TRBD1,TRBJ1-5,NA,CASSLGGTDQPQHF,TGTGCCAGCAGTCTAGGGGGGACAGATCAGCCCCAGCATTTT
TRBV29-1,NA,TRBJ1-2,NA,CSVEIVQGYTF,TGCAGCGTTGAGATCGTCCAGGGCTACACCTTC
TRBV28,NA,TRBJ2-7,NA,CASSLWGLGKYF,TGTGCCAGCAGTTTATGGGGGCTGGGGAAGTACTTC
TRBV27,TRBD1,TRBJ2-7,NA,CASSPDRVSYEQYF,TGTGCCAGCAGCCCCGACAGGGTCTCCTACGAGCAGTACTTC
TRBV30,NA,TRBJ1-2,NA,CACLPEVNPGYTF,TGTGCCTGCCTCCCCGAGGTGAACCCTGGCTACACCTTC
TRBV13,NA,TRBJ1-1,medium-sized,CASSLVLNTEAFF,TGTGCCAGCAGCCTCGTTCTGAACACTGAAGCTTTCTTT